This TCR beta chain is from a study of shared clonotypes between healthy human individuals (dated by TCRdb to the early 2020s). Regarding the complete study: Three men and a couple of women, aged 18 to 49 years, made up the cohort. For each donor, three plates each were used for CD4 naive and CD4 memory, two plates were used for CD8 naive, and one plate was used for CD8 memory. Between about 0.85 and 9.5 billion PBMCs per donor were obtained by leukapheresis. Blood TCR repertoires of roughly five healthy adults were deeply sequenced to estimate repertoire size and the extent of clonotype sharing between individuals. Libraries were prepared and TCR repertoires were sequenced by different laboratories using diverse techniques, in order to increase sequencing depth and limit assay-specific biases. General study outcomes and caveats: Based on pairwise subsampling, the degree of clonotype sharing among donors was expected to be affected by sequencing depth. About 5% of naive CD4, 3% to 3.5% of naive CD8, 2.3% of memory CD4, and around 0.42% of memory CD8 clonotypes were shared across several donors. Estimated clonotype richness was generally larger for naive than for memory subsets. Higher generation probabilities were observed for clonotypes shared by all four sorted-subset donors than for non-shared clonotypes. Because the study included only a small number of donors, the genetic and exposure-history diversity represented was limited. Rarefaction of sorted-subset datasets indicated incomplete sequencing despite the large sequencing depth. Sampling was limited to blood, and TCR repertoires in tissue likely differ from TCR repertoires in blood.

Using the deep immunoSEQ assay, multiplex PCR amplified TCR CDR3 regions from genomic DNA. For each cell subset, the extracted genomic DNA was distributed evenly across all wells of several immunoSEQ 96-well plates, and each plate served as one replicate. For sorted subsets, about 200 ng genomic DNA, equal to 25,000 to 35,000 T cell genomes, was loaded into each replicate PCR. The purified libraries were quantified using a Qubit 3.0 fluorometer, sized with a Bioanalyzer 2100, and then quantified again using the KAPA Library Quantification kit. Each immunoSEQ 96-well plate was sequenced on its own single-read 150-cycle Illumina NextSeq 550 flow cell. Per the authors' processing: Because only junctional sequences without quality scores were contained in the immunoSEQ output, filtering matching that applied to full-length reads could not be performed. To assign V/J genes and CDR3, sequences were annotated against IMGT germline references using PyIR, a Python wrapper for IgBLAST v1.9. Reads were removed for weak V/J assignments (E-value above 1e-6), missing CDR3, stop codons, out-of-frame junctions, or ambiguous translated residues. V3J clonotypes were defined by identical inferred V gene, J gene, and CDR3 amino acid sequence. Percentage overlap between repertoires was computed as shared unique clonotypes divided by the size of the smaller repertoire. RTK rarefaction, the Chao1 estimator, and Recon v2.1 estimates of unobserved clonotypes were used to assess repertoire richness. Generation probabilities were computed with OLGA for all TCRbeta clonotypes obtained by the gDNA method from a few donors. TCRdb obtained this table from immuneACCESS and retained in-frame rearrangements with V and J assigned. These tables miss some clones; where compared with another copy, unresolved V genes account for less than half of the shortfall, and the remainder is unexplained. V and J calls and clone size are those listed in that table; D and trimming were worked out from the DNA. The sample table contains roughly 300,000 clones; only one count was recorded for roughly 84% of them. The top ten clones comprise around 15% of the sample.

The donors were healthy, HIV-negative adults who had no recently reported acute infections or vaccinations. All donors were Caucasian adults living in Nashville, Tennessee, USA. The CD8 memory samples were a combination of magnetically selected CD45RO+ cells and CCR7-negative CD45RA+ effector memory (TemRA) cells. Blood was collected by leukapheresis, and PBMCs were isolated by Ficoll-Histopaque density gradient centrifugation and then cryopreserved in liquid nitrogen vapor phase. Analytical flow cytometry was used to check the purity and quantity of every magnetically sorted T cell population. Genomic DNA was isolated from each sorted fraction and quantified by UV absorbance on a Nanodrop 2000c. Including cysteine and phenylalanine, the CDR3 has 14 amino acids. Kept here is only the CDR3 DNA, which spans 42 bases and is read in frame from base 1. V loses 1 base, J loses 5 bases, and the germline ends lie 11 bases apart. From the germline V gene, CDR1 is MNHEY and CDR2 is SVGAGI.

Concerning this clone itself: Its binding antigen is unknown. Base quality data are lacking; no much larger clone is found one base away.

Sequences were obtained from memory CD8+ T cells sorted from blood. The cell subset or site label, read with the paper, signifies: CD45RO+ cells pooled with CCR7-negative TemRA cells. This TCR derives from a man aged 18 to 30 in good health. The chain uses TRBV6-5 and TRBJ1-1, with an unclear D gene assignment. The DNA sequence reads TGTGCCAGCAGTTACTATGTGGGAGGGACTGAAGCTTTCTTT. Its translation is CASSYYVGGTEAFF.